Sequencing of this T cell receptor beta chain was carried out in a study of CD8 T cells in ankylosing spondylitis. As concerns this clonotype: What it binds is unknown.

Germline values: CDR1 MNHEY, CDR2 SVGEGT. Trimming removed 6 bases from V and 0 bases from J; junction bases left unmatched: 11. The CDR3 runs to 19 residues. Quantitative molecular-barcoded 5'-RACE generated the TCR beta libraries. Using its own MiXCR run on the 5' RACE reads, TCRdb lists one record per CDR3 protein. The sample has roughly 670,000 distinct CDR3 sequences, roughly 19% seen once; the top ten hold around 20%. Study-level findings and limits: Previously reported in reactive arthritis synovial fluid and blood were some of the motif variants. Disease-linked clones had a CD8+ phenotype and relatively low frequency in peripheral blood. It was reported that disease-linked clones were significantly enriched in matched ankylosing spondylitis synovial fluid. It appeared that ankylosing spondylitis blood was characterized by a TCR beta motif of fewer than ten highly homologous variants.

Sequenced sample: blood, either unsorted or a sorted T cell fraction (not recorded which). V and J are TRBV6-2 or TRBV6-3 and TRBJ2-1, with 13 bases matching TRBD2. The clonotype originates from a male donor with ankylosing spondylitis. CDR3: CASSFDPTSGRGSYNEQFF. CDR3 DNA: TGTGCCAGCAGCTTTGACCCCACTAGCGGGAGGGGCTCCTACAATGAGCAGTTCTTC.